This T cell receptor beta chain was recorded in a study of post-analysis software for immune sequencing data. Built from TCR beta cDNA, the libraries had unique molecular identifiers in them. With 1 to 10 million T cells as the source, a few hundred thousand cDNA molecules resulted. TCRdb redid the calling of the PCR reads with MiXCR, one entry per CDR3 protein. The repertoire has hundreds of thousands of distinct CDR3 sequences, 39% of them found once; the top ten carry around 8%. Regarding the study as a whole: The study found significantly lower normalized Chao1 diversity in multiple sclerosis patients than in controls. Under the F measure, samples that were prepared in one batch clustered strongly together. Patients carried five TRBV segments more frequently than controls did, and TRBV5-6, TRBV5-1 and TRBV20-1 were among them.

CDR3 size: 14 residues. V lost 6 bases to trimming and J lost 0 bases, with 12 bases between them. Germline values: CDR1 MDHEN, CDR2 SYDVKM. Concerning this clonotype: Its antigen is undetermined.

The receptor was derived from a girl aged 2-10 years with multiple sclerosis. Sequenced sample: blood. The chain has TRBV28 and TRBJ2-7, with D hard to call. The CDR3 spells CASRPYTSSYEQYF. In DNA, the CDR3 is TGTGCCAGCAGACCCTACACATCCTCCTACGAGCAGTACTTC.